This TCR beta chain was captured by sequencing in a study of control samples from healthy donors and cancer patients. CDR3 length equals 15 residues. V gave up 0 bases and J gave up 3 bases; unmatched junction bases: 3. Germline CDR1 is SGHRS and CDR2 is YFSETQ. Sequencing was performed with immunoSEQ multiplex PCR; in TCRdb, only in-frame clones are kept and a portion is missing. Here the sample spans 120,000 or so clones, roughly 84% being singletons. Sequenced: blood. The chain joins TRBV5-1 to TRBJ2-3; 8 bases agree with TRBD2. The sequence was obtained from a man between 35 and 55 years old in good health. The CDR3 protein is CASSLAGGPTDTQYF. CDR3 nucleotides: TGCGCCAGCAGCTTGGCGGGGGGGCCAACAGATACGCAGTATTTT.